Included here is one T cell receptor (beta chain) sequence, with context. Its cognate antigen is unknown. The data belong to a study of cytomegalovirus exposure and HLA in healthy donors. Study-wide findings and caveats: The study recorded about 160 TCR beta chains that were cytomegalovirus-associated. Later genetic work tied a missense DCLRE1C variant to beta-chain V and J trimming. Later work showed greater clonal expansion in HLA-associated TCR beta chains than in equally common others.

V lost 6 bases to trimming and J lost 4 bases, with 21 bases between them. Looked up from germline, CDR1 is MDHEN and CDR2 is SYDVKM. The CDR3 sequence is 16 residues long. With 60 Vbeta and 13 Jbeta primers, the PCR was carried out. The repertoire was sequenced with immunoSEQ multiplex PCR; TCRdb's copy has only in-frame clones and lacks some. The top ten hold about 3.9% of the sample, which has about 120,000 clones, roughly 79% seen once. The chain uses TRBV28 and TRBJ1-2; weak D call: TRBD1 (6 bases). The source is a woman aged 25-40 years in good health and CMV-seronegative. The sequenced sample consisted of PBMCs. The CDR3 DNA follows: TGTGCCAGCAGCCCCGAGGGTCCAGGGGCCTCCTATGGCTACACCTTC. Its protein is CASSPEGPGASYGYTF.